The clone carrying this TCR beta chain was seen a few times. The data were produced by immunoSEQ multiplex PCR, yet TCRdb's version contains in-frame clones alone and is incomplete. The data hold fewer than 50,000 clones, with about 82% observed a single time. The sample is drawn from a study of blood T cell repertoires in COVID-19. The V gene lost 0 bases and the J gene lost 0 bases, with 15 bases spanning the gap. The CDR3 consists of 19 residues. CDR1 LGHNA and CDR2 YNFKEQ come from the germline V gene. This TCR came from a man older than 75 with active or convalescent COVID-19. The sequencing sample was made of peripheral blood. The rearrangement links TRBV4-2 to TRBJ2-6; perhaps TRBD1 as D (6 bases). The CDR3 nucleotides read TGTGCCAGCAGCCAAGATCCCCAGGGGCACATCTCTGGGGCCAACGTCCTGACTTTC. This translates into CASSQDPQGHISGANVLTF.